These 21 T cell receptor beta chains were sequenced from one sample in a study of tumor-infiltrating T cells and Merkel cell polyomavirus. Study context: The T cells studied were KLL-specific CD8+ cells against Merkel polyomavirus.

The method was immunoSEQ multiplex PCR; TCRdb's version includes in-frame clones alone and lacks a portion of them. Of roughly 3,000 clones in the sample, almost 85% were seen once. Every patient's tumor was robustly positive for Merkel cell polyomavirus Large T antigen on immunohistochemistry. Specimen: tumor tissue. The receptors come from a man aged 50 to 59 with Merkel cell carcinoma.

The CDR3 sequence is CASSGDPGLVNTEAFF. As DNA, the CDR3 is TGTGCCAGCAGCGGGGATCCGGGGTTGGTGAACACTGAAGCTTTCTTT. V usage is TRBV5-4 and J usage is TRBJ1-1; D ambiguous. This CDR3 is built from 16 residues. V was pared by 4 bases and J by 0 bases, with 16 bases between. Germline assignment: CDR1 SGHNT and CDR2 YYREEE (reference sequence).

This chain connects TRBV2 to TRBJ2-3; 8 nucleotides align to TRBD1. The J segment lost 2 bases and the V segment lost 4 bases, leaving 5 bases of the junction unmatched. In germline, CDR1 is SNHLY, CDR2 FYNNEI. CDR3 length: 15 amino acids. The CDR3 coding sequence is TGTGCCAGCAGTGCCCAGGGGGCTTTCACAGATACGCAGTATTTT. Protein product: CASSAQGAFTDTQYF. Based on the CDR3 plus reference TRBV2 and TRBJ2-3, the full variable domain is EPEVTQTPSHQVTQMGQEVILRCVPISNHLYFYWYRQILGQKVEFLVSFYNNEISEKSEIFDDQFSVERPDGSNFTLKIRSTKLEDSAMYFCASSAQGAFTDTQYFGPGTRLTVL.

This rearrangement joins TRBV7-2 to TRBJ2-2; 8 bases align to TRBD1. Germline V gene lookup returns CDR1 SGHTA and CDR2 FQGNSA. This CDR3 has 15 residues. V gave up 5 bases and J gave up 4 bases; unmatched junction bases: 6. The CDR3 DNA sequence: TGTGCCAGCAGCCCCACAGGGGGTGGCACCGGGGAGCTGTTTTTT. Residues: CASSPTGGGTGELFF. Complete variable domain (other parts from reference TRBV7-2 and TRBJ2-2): GAGVSQSPSNKVTEKGKDVELRCDPISGHTALYWYRQSLGQGLEFLIYFQGNSAPDKSGLPSDRFSAERTGGSVSTLTIQRTQQEDSAVYLCASSPTGGGTGELFFGEGSRLTVL.

The chain's CDR3 is CASSGRETSVTQYF. CDR3 sequence (DNA): TGTGCCAGCTCTGGGCGGGAAACATCTGTTACGCAGTATTTT. The chain employs TRBV5-4 and TRBJ2-3, with D maybe TRBD2 (6 bases). CDR3 size: 14 residues. Germline-derived CDR1 and CDR2 are SGHNT and YYREEE (reference sequence). Trimming left V 7 bases short and J 8 bases short, with 20 bases between.

CDR3 bases: TGTGCCAGTCGATCGGGACAGAACACTGAAGCTTTCTTT. Protein product: CASRSGQNTEAFF. J is TRBJ1-1 and V is TRBV2; possibly TRBD1 for D (6 bases). V was clipped by 9 bases and J by 1 base, with 12 bases between them. The germline gives CDR1 SNHLY, CDR2 FYNNEI. This CDR3 region has 13 residues.

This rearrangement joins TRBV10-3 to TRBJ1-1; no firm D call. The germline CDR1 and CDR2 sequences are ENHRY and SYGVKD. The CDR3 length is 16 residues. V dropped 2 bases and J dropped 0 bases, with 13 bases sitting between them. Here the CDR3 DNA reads TGTGCCATCAGTGAGCACCACGGGATGGTGAACACTGAAGCTTTCTTT. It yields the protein CAISEHHGMVNTEAFF.

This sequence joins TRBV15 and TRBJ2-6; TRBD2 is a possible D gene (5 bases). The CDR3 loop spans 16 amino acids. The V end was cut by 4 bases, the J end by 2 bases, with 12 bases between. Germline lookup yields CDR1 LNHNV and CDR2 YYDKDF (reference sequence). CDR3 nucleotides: TGTGCCACCAGCAACGACGGAGGAGCTGGGGCCAACGTCCTGACTTTC. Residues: CATSNDGGAGANVLTF.

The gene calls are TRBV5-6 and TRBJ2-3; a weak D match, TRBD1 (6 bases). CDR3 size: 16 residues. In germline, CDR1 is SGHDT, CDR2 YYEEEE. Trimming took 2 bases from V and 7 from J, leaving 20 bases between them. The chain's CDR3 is CASSFEGRGPLHTQYF. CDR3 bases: TGTGCCAGCAGCTTCGAAGGCAGGGGACCCCTGCATACGCAGTATTTT. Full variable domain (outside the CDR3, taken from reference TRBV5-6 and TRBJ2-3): DAGVTQSPTHLIKTRGQQVTLRCSPKSGHDTVSWYQQALGQGPQFIFQYYEEEERQRGNFPDRFSGHQFPNYSSELNVNALLLGDSALYLCASSFEGRGPLHTQYFGPGTRLTVL.

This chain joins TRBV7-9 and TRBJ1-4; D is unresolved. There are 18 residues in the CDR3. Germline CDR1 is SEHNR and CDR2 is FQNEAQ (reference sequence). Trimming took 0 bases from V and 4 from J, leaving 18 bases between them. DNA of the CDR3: TGTGCCAGCAGCTTAGCCGGATACTATCCCGGATTTAATGAAAAACTGTTTTTT. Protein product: CASSLAGYYPGFNEKLFF.

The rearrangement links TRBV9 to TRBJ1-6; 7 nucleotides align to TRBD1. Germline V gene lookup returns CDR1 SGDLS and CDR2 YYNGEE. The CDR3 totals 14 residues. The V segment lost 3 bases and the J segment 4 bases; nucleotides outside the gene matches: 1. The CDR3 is CASSAGQYNSPLHF. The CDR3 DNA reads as TGTGCCAGCAGCGCGGGACAGTATAATTCACCCCTCCACTTT.

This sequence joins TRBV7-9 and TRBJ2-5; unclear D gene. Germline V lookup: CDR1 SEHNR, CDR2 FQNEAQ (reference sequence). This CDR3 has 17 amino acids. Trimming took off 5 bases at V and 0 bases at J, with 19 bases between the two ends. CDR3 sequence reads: CASSQPSALYHQETQYF. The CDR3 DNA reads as TGTGCCAGCAGCCAACCTTCCGCGCTATATCACCAAGAGACCCAGTACTTC.

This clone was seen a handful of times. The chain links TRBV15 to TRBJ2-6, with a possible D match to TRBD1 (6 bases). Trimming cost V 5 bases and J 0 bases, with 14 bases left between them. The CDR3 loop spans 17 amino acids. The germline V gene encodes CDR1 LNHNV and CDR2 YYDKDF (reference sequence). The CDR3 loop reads CATSSTTGSSGANVLTF. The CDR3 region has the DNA TGTGCCACCAGCTCGACAACAGGGTCCTCTGGGGCCAACGTCCTGACTTTC.

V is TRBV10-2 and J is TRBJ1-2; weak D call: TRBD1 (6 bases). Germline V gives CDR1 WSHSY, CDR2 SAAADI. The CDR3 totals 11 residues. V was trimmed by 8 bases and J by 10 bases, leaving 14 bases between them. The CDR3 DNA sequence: TGCGCCAGCTCATGGCAGGGGCTCTACACCTTC. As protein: CASSWQGLYTF.

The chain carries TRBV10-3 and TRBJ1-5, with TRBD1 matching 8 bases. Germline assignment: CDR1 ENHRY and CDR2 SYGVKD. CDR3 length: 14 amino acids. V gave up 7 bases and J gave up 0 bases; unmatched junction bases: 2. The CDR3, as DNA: TGTGCCATCAAGACAGGGGATAGCAATCAGCCCCAGCATTTT. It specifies CAIKTGDSNQPQHF.

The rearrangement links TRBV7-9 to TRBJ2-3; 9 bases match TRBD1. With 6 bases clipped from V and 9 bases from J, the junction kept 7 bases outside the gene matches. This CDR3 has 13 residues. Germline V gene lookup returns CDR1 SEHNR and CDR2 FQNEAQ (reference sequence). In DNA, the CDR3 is TGTGCCAGCAGGTTACAGGGGGCCCCAACGCAGTATTTT. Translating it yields CASRLQGAPTQYF.

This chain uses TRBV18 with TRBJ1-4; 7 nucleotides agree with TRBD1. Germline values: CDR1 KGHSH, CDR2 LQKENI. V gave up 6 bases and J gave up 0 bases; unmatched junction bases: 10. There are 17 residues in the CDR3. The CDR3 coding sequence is TGTGCCAGCTCCGGAACGACAGGGTCTGCAACTAATGAAAAACTGTTTTTT. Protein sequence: CASSGTTGSATNEKLFF. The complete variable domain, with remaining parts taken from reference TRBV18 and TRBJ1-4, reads NAGVMQNPRHLVRRRGQEARLRCSPMKGHSHVYWYRQLPEEGLKFMVYLQKENIIDESGMPKERFSAEFPKEGPSILRIQQVVRGDSAAYFCASSGTTGSATNEKLFFGSGTQLSVL.

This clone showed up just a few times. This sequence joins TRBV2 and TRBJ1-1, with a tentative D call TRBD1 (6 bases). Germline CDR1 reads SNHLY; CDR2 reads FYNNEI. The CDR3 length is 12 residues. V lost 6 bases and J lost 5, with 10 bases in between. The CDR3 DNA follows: TGTGCCAGCAGGTTAGGGGGTACTGAAGCTTTCTTT. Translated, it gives CASRLGGTEAFF.

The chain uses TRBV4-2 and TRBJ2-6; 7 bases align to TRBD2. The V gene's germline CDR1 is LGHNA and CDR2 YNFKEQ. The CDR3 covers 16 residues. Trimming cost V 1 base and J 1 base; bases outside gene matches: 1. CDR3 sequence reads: CASSQAGGSGANVLTF. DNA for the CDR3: TGTGCCAGCAGCCAAGCCGGGGGGTCTGGGGCCAACGTCCTGACTTTC.

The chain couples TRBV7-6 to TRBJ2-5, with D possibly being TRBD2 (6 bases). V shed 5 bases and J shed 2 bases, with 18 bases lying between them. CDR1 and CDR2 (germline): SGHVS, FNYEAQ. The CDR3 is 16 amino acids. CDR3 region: CASSRAGPGPQETQYF. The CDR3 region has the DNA TGTGCCAGCAGCCGCGCGGGGCCCGGGCCGCAAGAGACCCAGTACTTC. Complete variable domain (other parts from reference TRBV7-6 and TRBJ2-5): GAGVSQSPRYKVTKRGQDVALRCDPISGHVSLYWYRQALGQGPEFLTYFNYEAQQDKSGLPNDRFSAERPEGSISTLTIQRTEQRDSAMYRCASSRAGPGPQETQYFGPGTRLLVL.

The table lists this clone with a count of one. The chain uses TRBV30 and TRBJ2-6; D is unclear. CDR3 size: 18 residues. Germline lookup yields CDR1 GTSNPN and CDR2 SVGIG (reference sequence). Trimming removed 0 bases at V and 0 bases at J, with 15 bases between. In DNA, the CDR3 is TGTGCCTGGAGTGTACGAGGCGGTAAGAGCTCTGGGGCCAACGTCCTGACTTTC. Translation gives CAWSVRGGKSSGANVLTF. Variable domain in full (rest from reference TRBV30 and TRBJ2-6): SQTIHQWPATLVQPVGSPLSLECTVEGTSNPNLYWYRQAAGRGLQLLFYSVGIGQISSEVPQNLSASRPQDRQFILSSKKLLLSDSGFYLCAWSVRGGKSSGANVLTFGAGSRLTVL.

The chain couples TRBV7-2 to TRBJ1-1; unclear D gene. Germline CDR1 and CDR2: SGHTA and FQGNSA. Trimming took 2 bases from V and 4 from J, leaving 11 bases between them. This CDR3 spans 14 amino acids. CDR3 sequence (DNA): TGTGCCAGCAGCTTATTTCTTGGAGCCACTGAAGCTTTCTTT. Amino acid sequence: CASSLFLGATEAFF.